The next 17 T cell receptor beta chains were all read from a single sample in a study of T cell changes during pregnancy in multiple sclerosis (dated by TCRdb to about 2019). Library creation used the immunoSEQ multiplex PCR assay. Drawn from immuneACCESS, this table holds only the in-frame rearrangements with V and J called that TCRdb kept. Clones are partly lost; checked studies trace under half to an unresolved V gene and leave the rest unexplained. The sample profile shows some 100,000 clones; roughly 93% of them were found once. The leading ten clones occupy more than 0.8% of the sample. The sample consisted of peripheral blood, taken before pregnancy. The receptors come from a female donor with multiple sclerosis, enrolled in a pregnancy study.

V and J are TRBV7-9 and TRBJ1-4; TRBD1 matches at 9 bases. Germline V gene lookup returns CDR1 SEHNR and CDR2 FQNEAQ (reference sequence). Germline trimming cut 5 bases from V and 8 bases from J; bases unmatched to any gene: 6. The CDR3 has 14 amino acids. The CDR3 region has the DNA TGTGCCAGCAGCCACGGACAGGGGCGGGAAAAACTGTTTTTT. Its translation is CASSHGQGREKLFF.

The table lists this clone with a count of one. The gene calls are TRBV19 and TRBJ1-2, with D possibly TRBD1 on 6 matching bases. Germline CDR1 and CDR2: LNHDA and SQIVND (reference sequence). With 1 base removed from V and 4 bases from J, the gap between germline ends came to 13 bases. The CDR3 is 15 residues long. The CDR3 loop reads CASSIGTASFYGYTF. In nucleotides, the CDR3 is TGTGCCAGTAGTATAGGGACAGCCTCTTTCTATGGCTACACCTTC. Variable domain in full (rest from reference TRBV19 and TRBJ1-2): DGGITQSPKYLFRKEGQNVTLSCEQNLNHDAMYWYRQDPGQGLRLIYYSQIVNDFQKGDIAEGYSVSREKKESFPLTVTSAQKNPTAFYLCASSIGTASFYGYTFGSGTRLTVV.

The chain combines TRBV19 with TRBJ2-7; 9 nucleotides match TRBD1. With V trimmed by 4 bases and J by 1 base, 5 bases remained unmatched. Germline-derived CDR1 and CDR2 are LNHDA and SQIVND (reference sequence). The length of the CDR3 is 15 residues. In nucleotides, the CDR3 is TGTGCCAGTAGTAGAGACGGGACAGGGTCCTACGAGCAGTACTTC. Its protein product is CASSRDGTGSYEQYF.

The chain links TRBV10-3 to TRBJ1-5, with 7 bases aligning to TRBD1. The trim removed 6 bases at V and 7 bases at J, leaving 6 bases unmatched. The CDR3 loop spans 13 amino acids. CDR1 and CDR2 (germline): ENHRY, SYGVKD. CDR3 loop: CAISIQGNQPQHF. The CDR3 bases are TGTGCCATCAGCATACAGGGGAACCAGCCCCAGCATTTT.

V usage is TRBV7-9 and J usage is TRBJ2-1; 10 bases match TRBD1. The junction had 6 bases not matched to a gene; V was cut back by 2 bases and J by 8 bases. The germline CDR1 and CDR2 sequences are SEHNR and FQNEAQ (reference sequence). This CDR3 has 15 amino acids. The CDR3 sequence is CASSLLDRGLDEQFF. In DNA form, the CDR3 reads TGTGCCAGCAGCTTATTGGACAGGGGGTTGGATGAGCAGTTCTTC.

The chain joins TRBV7-2 to TRBJ2-7, with 9 bases fitting TRBD1. Germline trimming cut 4 bases from V and 2 bases from J; bases unmatched to any gene: 6. The CDR3 is made up of 15 amino acids. CDR1 is SGHTA, CDR2 FQGNSA, per germline. The CDR3 nucleotides are TGTGCCAGCAGCTCTCGAAGGACAGGGGCCTACGAGCAGTACTTC. Translation: CASSSRRTGAYEQYF.

V gene TRBV7-8 combines with J gene TRBJ1-3; D not certain. The CDR3 runs 16 residues. Germline CDR1 reads SGHVS; CDR2 reads FQNEAQ. V lost 1 base and J lost 0, with 10 bases in between. This CDR3 is CASSLVAISSGNTIYF. The CDR3 coding sequence is TGTGCCAGCAGCTTAGTAGCTATCAGCTCTGGAAACACCATATATTTT.

This sequence joins TRBV28 and TRBJ2-3; TRBD1 aligns across 8 bases. In germline, CDR1 is MDHEN, CDR2 SYDVKM. This CDR3 spans 13 amino acids. After removal of 6 bases from V and 1 base from J, the junction contained 0 bases not matched to a gene. CDR3 coding DNA: TGTGCCAGCAGGGGACAGGGCACAGATACGCAGTATTTT. It is translated as CASRGQGTDTQYF.

The V and J genes are TRBV19 and TRBJ2-1; 16 nucleotides line up with TRBD2. The length of the CDR3 is 18 residues. Unmatched junction bases numbered 6, after V lost 4 bases and J lost 3 bases. Germline V CDR1 and CDR2: LNHDA, SQIVND (reference sequence). The CDR3 coding sequence is TGTGCCAGTAGTAGGACCGGGACTAGCGGGAGGGGCTACAATGAGCAGTTCTTC. Translating it yields CASSRTGTSGRGYNEQFF.

The chain combines TRBV21-1 with TRBJ2-7; TRBD2, the D gene given by the table, was not confirmed from the DNA. TRBV21-1 is designated a pseudogene. The CDR3 has 16 residues. This chain's CDR3 is CASSKKASGSSYEQYF. The CDR3 bases are TGTGCCAGCAGCAAAAAAGCGAGCGGGAGCTCCTACGAGCAGTACTTC.

The J gene is TRBJ1-4, the V gene TRBV29-1; D perhaps matches TRBD1 (5 bases). V shed 3 bases and J shed 6 bases, with 11 bases lying between them. This CDR3 is 13 amino acids long. The germline V gene encodes CDR1 SQVTM and CDR2 ANQGSEA. CDR3 DNA: TGCAGCGTTGACAGGGTCGGTGATGAAAAACTGTTTTTT. Amino acid sequence: CSVDRVGDEKLFF.

This clone was detected once. As DNA, the CDR3 is TGTGCCAGCAGCCCGACAGGGGCGAGAGGCTACACCTTC. This codes for CASSPTGARGYTF. The chain couples TRBV28 to TRBJ1-2; 8 bases agree with TRBD1. The V gene's germline CDR1 is MDHEN and CDR2 SYDVKM. Losses at the gene ends were 6 bases for V and 8 bases for J; bases not matched to a gene: 8. The CDR3 has 13 residues.

The J gene is TRBJ1-1, the V gene TRBV30, with TRBD1 matching over 9 bases. V shed 3 bases, J shed 11 bases, and the junction held 10 bases outside the gene matches. Germline CDR1 is GTSNPN and CDR2 is SVGIG (reference sequence). The CDR3 extends over 13 amino acids. This chain's CDR3 is CAWSPGQGTGAFF. As DNA, the CDR3 is TGTGCCTGGAGCCCGGGACAGGGAACGGGGGCTTTCTTT.

This chain uses TRBV18 with TRBJ2-7; 8 bases match TRBD1. The CDR3 runs to 14 residues. J was trimmed by 3 bases and V by 6 bases; bases with no gene match: 7. The V gene's germline CDR1 is KGHSH and CDR2 LQKENI. The CDR3 DNA reads as TGTGCCAGCTCCCTCGGACAGGGATACTACGAGCAGTACTTC. This translates into CASSLGQGYYEQYF.

The chain links TRBV27 to TRBJ2-7; 9 nucleotides align to TRBD1. Germline loops: CDR1 MNHEY, CDR2 SMNVEV (reference sequence). The CDR3 is made up of 15 amino acids. The trim removed 4 bases at V and 5 bases at J, leaving 9 bases unmatched. In DNA, the CDR3 is TGTGCCAGCAGTTCCCCCACAGGGGGCCGGAACGAGCAGTACTTC. The encoded protein is CASSSPTGGRNEQYF.

V and J are TRBV29-1 and TRBJ2-7; 8 nucleotides line up with TRBD2. In germline, CDR1 is SQVTM, CDR2 ANQGSEA. The J segment lost 4 bases and the V segment lost 6 bases, leaving 14 bases of the junction unmatched. The CDR3 is made up of 15 amino acids. The CDR3 protein is CSVGGGGGRQYEQYF. The DNA for the CDR3 is TGCAGCGTCGGTGGCGGCGGGGGGCGCCAATACGAGCAGTACTTC.

The rearrangement links TRBV27 to TRBJ1-2; possibly TRBD1 for D (5 bases). CDR1 is MNHEY, CDR2 SMNVEV, per germline (reference sequence). Trimming removed 5 bases at V and 2 bases at J, with 15 bases between. This CDR3 comprises 15 residues. CDR3 protein: CASSPTGRKNYGYTF. DNA of the CDR3: TGTGCCAGCAGTCCCACAGGACGGAAAAACTATGGCTACACCTTC.